This T cell receptor (beta chain) stems from a study of cytomegalovirus exposure and HLA in healthy donors. Whole-study context: Caucasian-associated ancestry cluster membership applied to 75% to 85% of around 400 genotyped donors.

This clone was recorded once. Antigen specificity is unknown. Primers for the PCR totalled 60 Vbeta and 13 Jbeta. Libraries were prepared by immunoSEQ multiplex PCR; TCRdb keeps only in-frame clonotypes and omits some of them. This table holds 100,000 or so clones, around 83% found once. Germline assignment: CDR1 MDHEN and CDR2 SYDVKM. This CDR3 is 15 amino acids long. With 6 bases clipped from V and 4 bases from J, the junction kept 7 bases outside the gene matches. Study findings and constraints: A few of the chains that were CMV-associated were confirmed in vitro to be specific for CMV antigens.

The sequenced sample was PBMCs. The sequence came from a man aged 25 to 40 in good health and CMV-seronegative. J is TRBJ2-7 and V is TRBV28, with 12 bases matching TRBD2. The CDR3 nucleotides are TGTGCCAGCAGATCTACTAGCGGGGGGTTGTACGAGCAGTACTTC. It specifies CASRSTSGGLYEQYF.